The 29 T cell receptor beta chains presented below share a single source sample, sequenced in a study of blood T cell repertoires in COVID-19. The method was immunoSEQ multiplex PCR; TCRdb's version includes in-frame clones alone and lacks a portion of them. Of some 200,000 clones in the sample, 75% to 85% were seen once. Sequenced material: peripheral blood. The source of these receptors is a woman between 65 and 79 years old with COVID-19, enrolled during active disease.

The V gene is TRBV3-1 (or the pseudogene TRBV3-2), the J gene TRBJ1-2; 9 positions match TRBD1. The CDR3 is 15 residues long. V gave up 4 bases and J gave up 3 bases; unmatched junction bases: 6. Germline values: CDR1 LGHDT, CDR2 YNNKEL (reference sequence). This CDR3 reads CASSPGDREYYGYTF. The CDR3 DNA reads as TGTGCCAGCAGCCCTGGGGACAGGGAGTACTATGGCTACACCTTC.

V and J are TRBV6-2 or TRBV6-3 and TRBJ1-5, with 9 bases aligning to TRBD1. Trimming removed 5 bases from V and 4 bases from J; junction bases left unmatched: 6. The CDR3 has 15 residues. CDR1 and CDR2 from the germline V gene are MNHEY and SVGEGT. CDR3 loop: CASSTATGGNQPQHF. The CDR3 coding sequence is TGTGCCAGCAGTACCGCGACAGGGGGGAATCAGCCCCAGCATTTT.

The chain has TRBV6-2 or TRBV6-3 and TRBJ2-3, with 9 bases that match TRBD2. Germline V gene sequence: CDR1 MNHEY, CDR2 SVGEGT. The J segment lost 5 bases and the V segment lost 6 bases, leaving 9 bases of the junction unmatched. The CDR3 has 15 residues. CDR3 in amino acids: CASSPPAGGGDTQYF. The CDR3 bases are TGTGCCAGCAGCCCTCCAGCGGGGGGAGGAGATACGCAGTATTTT.

The CDR3 nucleotides read TGTGCCAGCAGTCACCTGGACAGGGGAAGTGAAGCTTTCTTT. Translated: CASSHLDRGSEAFF. The chain is built from TRBV3-1 (or the pseudogene TRBV3-2) and TRBJ1-1; 9 nucleotides agree with TRBD1. Trimming at V came to 6 bases and at J to 7 bases, leaving 9 bases not matched to a gene. Germline loops: CDR1 LGHDT, CDR2 YNNKEL (reference sequence). This CDR3 has 14 residues.

The CDR3 DNA sequence: TGTGCCAGCAGCCCCCTAGCGGCTGTCGGCAATGAGCAGTTCTTC. Protein sequence: CASSPLAAVGNEQFF. J is TRBJ2-1 and V is TRBV3-1 (or the pseudogene TRBV3-2); 7 nucleotides line up with TRBD2. CDR1 LGHDT and CDR2 YNNKEL come from the germline V gene (reference sequence). The CDR3 sequence is 15 residues long. Losses at the gene ends were 4 bases for V and 6 bases for J; bases not matched to a gene: 9.

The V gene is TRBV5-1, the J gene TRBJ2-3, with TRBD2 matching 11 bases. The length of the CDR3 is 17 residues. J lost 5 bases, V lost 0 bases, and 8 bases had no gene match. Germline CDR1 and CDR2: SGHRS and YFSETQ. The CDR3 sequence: CASSLVPAGTSGDTQYF. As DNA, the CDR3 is TGCGCCAGCAGCTTGGTACCAGCTGGGACTAGCGGAGATACGCAGTATTTT.

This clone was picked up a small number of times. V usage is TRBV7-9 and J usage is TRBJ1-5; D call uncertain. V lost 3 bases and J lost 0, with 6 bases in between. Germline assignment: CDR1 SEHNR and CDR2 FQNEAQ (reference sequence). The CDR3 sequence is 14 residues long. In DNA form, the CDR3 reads TGTGCCAGCAGCTTCGGGGATAGCAATCAGCCCCAGCATTTT. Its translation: CASSFGDSNQPQHF.

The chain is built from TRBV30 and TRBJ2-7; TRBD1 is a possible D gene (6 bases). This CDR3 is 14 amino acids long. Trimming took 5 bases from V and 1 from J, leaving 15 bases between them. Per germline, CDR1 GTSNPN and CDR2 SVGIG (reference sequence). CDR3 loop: CAWRGTPNSYEQYF. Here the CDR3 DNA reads TGTGCCTGGCGTGGGACACCCAATTCCTACGAGCAGTACTTC. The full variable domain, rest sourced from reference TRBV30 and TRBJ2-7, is SQTIHQWPATLVQPVGSPLSLECTVEGTSNPNLYWYRQAAGRGLQLLFYSVGIGQISSEVPQNLSASRPQDRQFILSSKKLLLSDSGFYLCAWRGTPNSYEQYFGPGTRLTVT.

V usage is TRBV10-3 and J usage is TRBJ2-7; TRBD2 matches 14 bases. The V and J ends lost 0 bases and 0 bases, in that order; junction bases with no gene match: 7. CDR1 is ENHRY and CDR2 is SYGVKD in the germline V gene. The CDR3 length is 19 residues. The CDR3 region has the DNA TGTGCCATCAGTGAGTCCAGAGGGACTAGCGGGGGAGGCTCCTACGAGCAGTACTTC. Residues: CAISESRGTSGGGSYEQYF.

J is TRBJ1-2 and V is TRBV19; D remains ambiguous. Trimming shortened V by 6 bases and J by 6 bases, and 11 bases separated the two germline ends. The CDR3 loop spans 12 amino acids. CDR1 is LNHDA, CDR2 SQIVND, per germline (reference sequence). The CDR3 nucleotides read TGTGCCAGTAGCCTATATCTGGATGGCTACACCTTC. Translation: CASSLYLDGYTF. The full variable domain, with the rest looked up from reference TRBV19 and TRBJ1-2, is DGGITQSPKYLFRKEGQNVTLSCEQNLNHDAMYWYRQDPGQGLRLIYYSQIVNDFQKGDIAEGYSVSREKKESFPLTVTSAQKNPTAFYLCASSLYLDGYTFGSGTRLTVV.

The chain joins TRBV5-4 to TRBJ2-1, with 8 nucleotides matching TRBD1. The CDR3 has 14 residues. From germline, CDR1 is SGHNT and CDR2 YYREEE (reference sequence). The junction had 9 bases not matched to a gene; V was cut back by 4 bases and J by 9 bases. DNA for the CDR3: TGTGCCAGCAGCCAGGCGCAGGGGGCAGGTGAGCAGTTCTTC. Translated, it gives CASSQAQGAGEQFF. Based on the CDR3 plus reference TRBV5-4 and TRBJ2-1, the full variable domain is ETGVTQSPTHLIKTRGQQVTLRCSSQSGHNTVSWYQQALGQGPQFIFQYYREEENGRGNFPPRFSGLQFPNYSSELNVNALELDDSALYLCASSQAQGAGEQFFGPGTRLTVL.

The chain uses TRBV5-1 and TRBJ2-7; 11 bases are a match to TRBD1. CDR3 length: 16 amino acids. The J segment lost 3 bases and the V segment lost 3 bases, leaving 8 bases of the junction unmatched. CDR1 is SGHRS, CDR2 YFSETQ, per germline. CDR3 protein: CASSWAGTGGNYEQYF. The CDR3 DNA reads TGCGCCAGCAGCTGGGCCGGGACAGGGGGTAACTACGAGCAGTACTTC.

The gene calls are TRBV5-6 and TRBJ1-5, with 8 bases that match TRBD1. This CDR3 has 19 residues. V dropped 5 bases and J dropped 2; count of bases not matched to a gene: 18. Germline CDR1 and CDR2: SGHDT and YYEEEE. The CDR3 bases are TGTGCCAGCAGAGTGGTTTTGGACAGGGAGCGTTCGCGCAATCAGCCCCAGCATTTT. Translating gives CASRVVLDRERSRNQPQHF.

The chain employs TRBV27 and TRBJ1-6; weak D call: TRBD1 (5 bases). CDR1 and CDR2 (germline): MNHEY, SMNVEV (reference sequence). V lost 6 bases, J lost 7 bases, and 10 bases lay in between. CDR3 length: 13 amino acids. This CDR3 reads CASRGRLNSPLHF. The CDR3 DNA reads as TGTGCCAGCAGGGGGCGGCTCAATTCACCCCTCCACTTT.

The CDR3 coding sequence is TGTGCCAGCAGCTTAAGGGGCAGGAATTCACCCCTCCACTTT. Translating it yields CASSLRGRNSPLHF. The chain uses TRBV5-6 and TRBJ1-6, with D perhaps TRBD1 (5 bases). V gave up 2 bases and J gave up 7 bases, with 10 bases separating them. This CDR3 is built from 14 residues. Germline V gene lookup returns CDR1 SGHDT and CDR2 YYEEEE.

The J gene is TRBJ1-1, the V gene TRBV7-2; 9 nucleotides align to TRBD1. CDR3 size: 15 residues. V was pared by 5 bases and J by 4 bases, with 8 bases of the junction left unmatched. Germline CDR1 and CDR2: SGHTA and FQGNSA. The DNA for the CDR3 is TGTGCCAGCAGCCAGAAGGGACAGGGTAGCACTGAAGCTTTCTTT. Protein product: CASSQKGQGSTEAFF.

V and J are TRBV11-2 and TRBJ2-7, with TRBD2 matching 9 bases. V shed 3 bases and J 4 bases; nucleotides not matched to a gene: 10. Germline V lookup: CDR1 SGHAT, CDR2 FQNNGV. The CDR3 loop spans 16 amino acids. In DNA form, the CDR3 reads TGTGCCAGCAGCTTCCGACTAGCGGCCACACTTTACGAGCAGTACTTC. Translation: CASSFRLAATLYEQYF.

Here the CDR3 DNA reads TGTGCCAGCAGTTACTCCTACAGCTCCTATAATTCACCCCTCCACTTT. This encodes CASSYSYSSYNSPLHF. The chain is built from TRBV6-6 and TRBJ1-6; D is unclear. Germline CDR1 and CDR2: MNHNY and SVGAGI (reference sequence). Trimming took 0 bases from V and 0 from J, leaving 6 bases between them. The CDR3 has 16 amino acids.

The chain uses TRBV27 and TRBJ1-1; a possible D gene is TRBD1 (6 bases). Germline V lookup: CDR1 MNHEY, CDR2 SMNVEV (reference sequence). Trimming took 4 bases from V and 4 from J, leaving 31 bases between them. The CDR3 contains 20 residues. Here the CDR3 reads CASSSLRDTDTGSGGTEAFF. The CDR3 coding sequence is TGTGCCAGCAGTTCCCTCCGGGACACAGATACTGGGAGCGGTGGCACTGAAGCTTTCTTT.

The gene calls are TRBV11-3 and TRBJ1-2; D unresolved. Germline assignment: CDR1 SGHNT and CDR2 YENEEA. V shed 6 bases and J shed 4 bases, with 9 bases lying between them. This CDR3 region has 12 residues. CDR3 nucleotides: TGTGCCAGCAGTTCCCGTCTCTATGGCTACACCTTC. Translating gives CASSSRLYGYTF.

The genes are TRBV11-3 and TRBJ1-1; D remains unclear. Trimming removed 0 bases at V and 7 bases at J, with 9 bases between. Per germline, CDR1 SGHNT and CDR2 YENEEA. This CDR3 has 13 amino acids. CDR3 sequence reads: CASSLEQFGEAFF. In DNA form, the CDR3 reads TGTGCCAGCAGCTTAGAACAGTTCGGTGAAGCTTTCTTT.

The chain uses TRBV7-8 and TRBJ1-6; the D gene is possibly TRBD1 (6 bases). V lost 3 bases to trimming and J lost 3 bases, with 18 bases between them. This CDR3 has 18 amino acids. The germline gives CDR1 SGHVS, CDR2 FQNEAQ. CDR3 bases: TGTGCCAGCAGCTTCAACCCTGGACAGACCAACTATAATTCACCCCTCCACTTT. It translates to CASSFNPGQTNYNSPLHF.

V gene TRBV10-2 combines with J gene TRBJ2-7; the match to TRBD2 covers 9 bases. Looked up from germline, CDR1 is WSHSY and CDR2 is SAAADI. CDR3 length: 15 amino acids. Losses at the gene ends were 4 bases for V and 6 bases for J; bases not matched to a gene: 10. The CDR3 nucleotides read TGCGCCAGCAGTGCGTTGGCGGGGGGGCCTGGCGAGCAGTACTTC. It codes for CASSALAGGPGEQYF.

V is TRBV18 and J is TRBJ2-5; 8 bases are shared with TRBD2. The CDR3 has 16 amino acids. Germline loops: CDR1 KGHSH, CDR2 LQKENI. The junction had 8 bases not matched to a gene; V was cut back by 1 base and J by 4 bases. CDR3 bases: TGTGCCAGCTCACCACGCACCGGGACTAGTGGAGAGACCCAGTACTTC. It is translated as CASSPRTGTSGETQYF.

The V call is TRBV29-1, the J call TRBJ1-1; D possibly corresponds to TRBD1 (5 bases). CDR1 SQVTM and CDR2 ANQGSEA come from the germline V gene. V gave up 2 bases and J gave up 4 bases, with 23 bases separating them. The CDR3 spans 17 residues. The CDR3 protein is CSVEPPYSGSLGTEAFF. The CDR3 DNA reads TGCAGCGTTGAACCGCCCTATTCAGGGTCTCTGGGCACTGAAGCTTTCTTT. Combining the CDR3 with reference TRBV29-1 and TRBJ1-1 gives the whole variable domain SAVISQKPSRDICQRGTSLTIQCQVDSQVTMMFWYRQQPGQSLTLIATANQGSEATYESGFVIDKFPISRPNLTFSTLTVSNMSPEDSSIYLCSVEPPYSGSLGTEAFFGQGTRLTVV.

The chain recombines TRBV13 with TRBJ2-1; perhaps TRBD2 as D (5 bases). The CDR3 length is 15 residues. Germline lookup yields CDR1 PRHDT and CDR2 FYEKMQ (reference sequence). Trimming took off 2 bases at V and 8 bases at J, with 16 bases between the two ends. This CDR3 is CASSLRGSLSHEQFF. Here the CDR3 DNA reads TGTGCCAGCAGCTTACGAGGGAGCCTGTCGCATGAGCAGTTCTTC.

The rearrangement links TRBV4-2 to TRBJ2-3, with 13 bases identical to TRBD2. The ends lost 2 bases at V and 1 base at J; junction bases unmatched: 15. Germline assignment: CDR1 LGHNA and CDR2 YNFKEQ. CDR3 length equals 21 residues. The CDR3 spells CASSQSTRTSGGTFGTDTQYF. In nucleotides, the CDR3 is TGTGCCAGCAGCCAATCTACCAGGACTAGCGGGGGCACCTTTGGCACAGATACGCAGTATTTT.

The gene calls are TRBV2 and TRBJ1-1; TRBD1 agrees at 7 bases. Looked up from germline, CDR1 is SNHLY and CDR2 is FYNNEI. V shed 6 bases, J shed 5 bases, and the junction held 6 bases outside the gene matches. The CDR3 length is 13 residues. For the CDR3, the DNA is TGTGCCAGCAGGGCTGACAGGGAGACTGAAGCTTTCTTT. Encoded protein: CASRADRETEAFF. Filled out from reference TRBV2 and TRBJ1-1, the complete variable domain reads EPEVTQTPSHQVTQMGQEVILRCVPISNHLYFYWYRQILGQKVEFLVSFYNNEISEKSEIFDDQFSVERPDGSNFTLKIRSTKLEDSAMYFCASRADRETEAFFGQGTRLTVV.

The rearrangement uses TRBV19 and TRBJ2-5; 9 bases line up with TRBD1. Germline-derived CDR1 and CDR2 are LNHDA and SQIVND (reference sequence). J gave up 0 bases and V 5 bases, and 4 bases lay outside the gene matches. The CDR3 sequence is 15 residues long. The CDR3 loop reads CASSGQGLYQETQYF. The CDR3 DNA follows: TGTGCCAGTAGTGGACAGGGGTTGTACCAAGAGACCCAGTACTTC. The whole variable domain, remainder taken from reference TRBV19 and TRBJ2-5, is DGGITQSPKYLFRKEGQNVTLSCEQNLNHDAMYWYRQDPGQGLRLIYYSQIVNDFQKGDIAEGYSVSREKKESFPLTVTSAQKNPTAFYLCASSGQGLYQETQYFGPGTRLLVL.